The 24 T cell receptor beta chains listed next were all sequenced from one sample in a study of PD-1 blockade in classical Hodgkin lymphoma. Time point specified: cycle 4 day 1 (C4D1), after more than 5 weeks of nivolumab. Every single patient, without exception, relapsed after autologous stem cell transplantation, and brentuximab vedotin exposure varied. The study purified CD4+ T cells from thawed PBMCs using magnetic negative selection. The repertoire was sequenced with immunoSEQ multiplex PCR; TCRdb's copy has only in-frame clones and lacks some. Of around 25,000 clones in the sample, 85% to 90% are singletons; the top ten hold approximately 2.4%. This specimen consisted of CD4+ T cells from blood, obtained before the fourth cycle of nivolumab. The receptor set was obtained from a human donor with classical Hodgkin lymphoma.

There are a few counts of this clone. The chain recombines TRBV19 with TRBJ2-7, with 9 bases identical to TRBD2. The CDR3 has 15 residues. Germline V gene lookup returns CDR1 LNHDA and CDR2 SQIVND (reference sequence). J was trimmed by 6 bases and V by 3 bases; bases with no gene match: 9. DNA of the CDR3: TGTGCCAGTAGTATTACCGGGACTAGCTGGGGCGAGCAGTACTTC. Its protein is CASSITGTSWGEQYF.

This chain joins TRBV10-3 and TRBJ2-1; 8 bases are a match to TRBD1. V shed 4 bases, J shed 4 bases, and the junction held 3 bases outside the gene matches. CDR1 is ENHRY and CDR2 is SYGVKD in the germline V gene. This CDR3 spans 14 amino acids. CDR3 in amino acids: CAISGQGAYNEQFF. CDR3 nucleotides: TGTGCCATCAGTGGGCAGGGGGCGTACAATGAGCAGTTCTTC.

The chain has TRBV11-2 and TRBJ1-2, with 8 bases aligning to TRBD1. Trimming removed 1 base from V and 1 base from J; junction bases left unmatched: 2. This CDR3 is 15 amino acids long. Germline CDR1 and CDR2: SGHAT and FQNNGV. The CDR3 is CASSLAGGGNYGYTF. In nucleotides, the CDR3 is TGTGCCAGCAGCTTAGCAGGGGGCGGTAACTATGGCTACACCTTC.

This clone has a single count. This rearrangement joins TRBV6-4 to TRBJ2-7, with D possibly called TRBD1 or TRBD2 (5 bases each). Trimming shortened V by 3 bases and J by 3 bases, and 18 bases separated the two germline ends. CDR1 MRHNA and CDR2 SNTAGT come from the germline V gene. This CDR3 contains 16 residues. The CDR3 nucleotides read TGTGCCAGCAGTGAAGGGACCTCCCCCCCGGGCTACGAGCAGTACTTC. Translated, it gives CASSEGTSPPGYEQYF.

This clone was observed a few times. The chain has TRBV2 and TRBJ2-1, with TRBD1 as a possible D gene (6 bases). Per germline, CDR1 SNHLY and CDR2 FYNNEI. The length of the CDR3 is 15 residues. Trimming cost V 6 bases and J 1 base, with 13 bases left between them. CDR3 coding DNA: TGTGCCAGCAGCGACACAGGGCTTTCCTACAATGAGCAGTTCTTC. It is translated as CASSDTGLSYNEQFF.

This clone was picked up a small number of times. This chain connects TRBV19 to TRBJ1-5; D ambiguous. CDR3 length: 17 residues. Germline CDR1 and CDR2: LNHDA and SQIVND (reference sequence). V shed 3 bases and J shed 0 bases, with 15 bases lying between them. The CDR3 DNA reads TGTGCCAGTAGTATTAGTGTCGCGGCCAGTAGCAATCAGCCCCAGCATTTT. It is translated as CASSISVAASSNQPQHF. Filled out from reference TRBV19 and TRBJ1-5, the complete variable domain reads DGGITQSPKYLFRKEGQNVTLSCEQNLNHDAMYWYRQDPGQGLRLIYYSQIVNDFQKGDIAEGYSVSREKKESFPLTVTSAQKNPTAFYLCASSISVAASSNQPQHFGDGTRLSIL.

The chain is built from TRBV29-1 and TRBJ1-5; 7 positions match TRBD1. Germline CDR1 and CDR2: SQVTM and ANQGSEA. This CDR3 has 12 residues. After removal of 6 bases from V and 6 bases from J, the junction contained 5 bases not matched to a gene. CDR3 protein: CSVQGGVQPQHF. The DNA for the CDR3 is TGCAGCGTCCAAGGGGGCGTTCAGCCCCAGCATTTT.

The gene calls are TRBV5-1 and TRBJ2-1, with TRBD1 identical over 9 bases. This CDR3 has 14 residues. CDR1 SGHRS and CDR2 YFSETQ come from the germline V gene. V gave up 2 bases and J gave up 6 bases; unmatched junction bases: 3. The CDR3 loop is CASSLRTGVNEQFF. The DNA for the CDR3 is TGCGCCAGCAGCTTAAGGACAGGGGTCAATGAGCAGTTCTTC.

The chain recombines TRBV18 with TRBJ1-1; D possibly corresponds to TRBD1 (6 bases). The ends were cut back, 5 bases at V and 0 bases at J, with 19 bases in the middle. There are 17 residues in the CDR3. Germline V lookup: CDR1 KGHSH, CDR2 LQKENI. CDR3 in amino acids: CASSLMGGAGVNTEAFF. DNA for the CDR3: TGTGCCAGCTCATTAATGGGGGGCGCAGGGGTGAACACTGAAGCTTTCTTT.

This clone was detected once. The V and J genes are TRBV11-1 and TRBJ2-5; perhaps TRBD2 as D (5 bases). The V end lost 1 base, the J end lost 7 bases, and 19 bases lay between the germline ends. The CDR3 covers 16 residues. The V gene's germline CDR1 is SGHAT and CDR2 FQDESV (reference sequence). This chain's CDR3 is CASSLGRAAIGGTQYF. In DNA, the CDR3 is TGTGCCAGCAGCTTAGGACGAGCGGCCATCGGTGGGACCCAGTACTTC.

The chain couples TRBV5-1 to TRBJ2-7, with TRBD2 identical over 12 bases. Germline trimming cut 2 bases from V and 1 base from J; bases unmatched to any gene: 4. The CDR3 has 16 residues. Germline CDR1 is SGHRS and CDR2 is YFSETQ. The CDR3 DNA sequence: TGCGCCAGCAGCTTAGGAGGGACTAGCGGGTCCTACGAGCAGTACTTC. It is translated as CASSLGGTSGSYEQYF.

The rearrangement links TRBV13 to TRBJ2-7; the D gene is possibly TRBD2 (5 bases). The CDR3 has 16 residues. CDR1 is PRHDT, CDR2 FYEKMQ, per germline (reference sequence). Trimming removed 5 bases from V and 2 bases from J, with 19 bases in between. For the CDR3, the DNA is TGTGCCAGCAGCGCGGGCAGTCTAGTTTTTGCCTACGAGCAGTACTTC. Its translation: CASSAGSLVFAYEQYF.

V usage is TRBV2 and J usage is TRBJ1-3, with 8 bases matching TRBD1. Per germline, CDR1 SNHLY and CDR2 FYNNEI. The CDR3 spans 14 residues. V was pared by 6 bases and J by 4 bases, with 5 bases of the junction left unmatched. The CDR3: CASSQGAKGNTIYF. CDR3 sequence (DNA): TGTGCCAGCAGCCAGGGGGCGAAAGGAAACACCATATATTTT.

The chain is built from TRBV5-1 and TRBJ2-1; possible D gene TRBD2, 5 bases. Germline assignment: CDR1 SGHRS and CDR2 YFSETQ. V lost 0 bases and J lost 7, with 17 bases in between. The CDR3 is 16 residues long. The CDR3 region is CASSLAGRTVVNEQFF. The CDR3 DNA follows: TGCGCCAGCAGCTTGGCGGGGAGAACGGTGGTAAATGAGCAGTTCTTC.

The chain carries TRBV9 and TRBJ2-7; 10 nucleotides line up with TRBD2. J was trimmed by 1 base and V by 0 bases; bases with no gene match: 1. Germline assignment: CDR1 SGDLS and CDR2 YYNGEE. The CDR3 extends over 15 amino acids. The CDR3 loop is CASSVGAGGSYEQYF. The CDR3 DNA reads TGTGCCAGCAGCGTAGGAGCGGGAGGGTCCTACGAGCAGTACTTC.

The V and J genes are TRBV19 and TRBJ2-5; TRBD1 agrees at 7 bases. This CDR3 contains 14 residues. J lost 1 base, V lost 3 bases, and 2 bases had no gene match. Germline loops: CDR1 LNHDA, CDR2 SQIVND (reference sequence). The CDR3 DNA reads TGTGCCAGTAGTATCGGGACAGCCCAAGAGACCCAGTACTTC. This gives the protein CASSIGTAQETQYF.

The genes are TRBV18 and TRBJ2-7; 10 positions agree with TRBD1. With V trimmed by 0 bases and J by 5 bases, 4 bases remained unmatched. CDR1 KGHSH and CDR2 LQKENI come from the germline V gene. The CDR3 extends over 15 amino acids. Here the CDR3 DNA reads TGTGCCAGCTCACCACCCTCCGGACAGGGGGACGAGCAGTACTTC. Translation gives CASSPPSGQGDEQYF.

The genes are TRBV28 and TRBJ2-7, with 9 positions matching TRBD1. V shed 10 bases, J shed 5 bases, and the junction held 12 bases outside the gene matches. The CDR3 length is 14 residues. The germline V gene encodes CDR1 MDHEN and CDR2 SYDVKM. The CDR3 region has the DNA TGTGCCACTAGTTCCGGGACAGGGTACGACGAGCAGTACTTC. Protein sequence: CATSSGTGYDEQYF. Complete variable domain (other parts from reference TRBV28 and TRBJ2-7): DVKVTQSSRYLVKRTGEKVFLECVQDMDHENMFWYRQDPGLGLRLIYFSYDVKMKEKGDIPEGYSVSREKKERFSLILESASTNQTSMYLCATSSGTGYDEQYFGPGTRLTVT.

The chain links TRBV29-1 to TRBJ2-7; tentative D call: TRBD1 (6 bases). CDR3 length equals 15 residues. The V gene lost 2 bases and the J gene lost 5 bases, with 19 bases spanning the gap. CDR1 SQVTM and CDR2 ANQGSEA come from the germline V gene. CDR3 sequence (DNA): TGCAGCGTTGAACAGCCAGGCAGGGGTGTTGACGAGCAGTACTTC. Its protein product is CSVEQPGRGVDEQYF.

J is TRBJ1-1 and V is TRBV6-1; maybe TRBD1 (5 bases). The CDR3 is 15 amino acids. The V end was cut by 2 bases, the J end by 3 bases, with 13 bases between. Germline values: CDR1 MNHNS, CDR2 SASEGT. The CDR3 coding sequence is TGTGCCAGCAGTGAATGGGGCAGGGTTGACACTGAAGCTTTCTTT. Translated: CASSEWGRVDTEAFF.

In its sample, this clone was seen a few times. The chain couples TRBV5-1 to TRBJ1-5; 7 positions agree with TRBD1. CDR3 length equals 15 residues. V shed 4 bases, J shed 7 bases, and the junction held 11 bases outside the gene matches. Germline V CDR1 and CDR2: SGHRS, YFSETQ. CDR3 sequence: CASSPGTDGGQPQHF. The CDR3 bases are TGCGCCAGCAGCCCAGGGACAGACGGAGGGCAGCCCCAGCATTTT.

This rearrangement joins TRBV5-1 to TRBJ2-3, with D possibly matching TRBD1 (5 bases). The CDR3 totals 15 residues. Deletions cut 0 bases from V and 2 bases from J, with 10 bases between. Germline V CDR1 and CDR2: SGHRS, YFSETQ. The CDR3 loop reads CASSLVAGSTDTQYF. CDR3 coding DNA: TGCGCCAGCAGCTTGGTGGCAGGGTCCACAGATACGCAGTATTTT.

The rearrangement uses TRBV15 and TRBJ2-7; D is possibly TRBD1 (5 bases). The V end lost 5 bases, the J end lost 2 bases, and 13 bases lay between the germline ends. Germline-derived CDR1 and CDR2 are LNHNV and YYDKDF (reference sequence). CDR3 length: 14 amino acids. The CDR3 here is CATSLRGRAYEQYF. Here the CDR3 DNA reads TGTGCCACCAGCCTAAGAGGCAGGGCCTACGAGCAGTACTTC.

The V call is TRBV30, the J call TRBJ2-7, with D maybe TRBD1 (6 bases). This CDR3 spans 12 amino acids. The germline gives CDR1 GTSNPN, CDR2 SVGIG (reference sequence). V gave up 3 bases and J gave up 3 bases, with 9 bases separating them. CDR3 in amino acids: CAWRGAVYEQYF. The CDR3 DNA is TGTGCCTGGAGGGGGGCGGTCTACGAGCAGTACTTC.